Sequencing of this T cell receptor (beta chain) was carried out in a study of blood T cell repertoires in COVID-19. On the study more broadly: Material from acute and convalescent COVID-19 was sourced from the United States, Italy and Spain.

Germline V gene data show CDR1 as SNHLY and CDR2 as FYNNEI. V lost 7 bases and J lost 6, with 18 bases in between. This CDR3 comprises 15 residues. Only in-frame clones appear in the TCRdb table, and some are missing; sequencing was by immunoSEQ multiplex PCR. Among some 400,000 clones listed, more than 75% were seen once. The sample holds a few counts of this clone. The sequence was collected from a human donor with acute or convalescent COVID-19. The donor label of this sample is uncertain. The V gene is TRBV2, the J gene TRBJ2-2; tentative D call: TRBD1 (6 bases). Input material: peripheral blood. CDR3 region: CASILNTQGSGELFF. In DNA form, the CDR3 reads TGTGCCAGCATTTTAAATACACAGGGTTCCGGGGAGCTGTTTTTT.